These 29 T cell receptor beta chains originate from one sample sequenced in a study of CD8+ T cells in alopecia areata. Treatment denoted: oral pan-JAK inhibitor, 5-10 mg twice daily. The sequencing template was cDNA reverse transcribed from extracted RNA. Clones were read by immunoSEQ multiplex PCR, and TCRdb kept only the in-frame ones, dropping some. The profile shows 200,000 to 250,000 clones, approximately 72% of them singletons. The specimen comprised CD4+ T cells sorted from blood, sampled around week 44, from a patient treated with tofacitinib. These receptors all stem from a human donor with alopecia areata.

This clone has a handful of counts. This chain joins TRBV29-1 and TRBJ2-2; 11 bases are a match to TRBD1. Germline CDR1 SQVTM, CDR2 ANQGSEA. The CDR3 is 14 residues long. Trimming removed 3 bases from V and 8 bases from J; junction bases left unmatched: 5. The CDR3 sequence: CSVDGQGAGGELFF. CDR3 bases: TGCAGCGTTGATGGACAGGGGGCCGGTGGGGAGCTGTTTTTT.

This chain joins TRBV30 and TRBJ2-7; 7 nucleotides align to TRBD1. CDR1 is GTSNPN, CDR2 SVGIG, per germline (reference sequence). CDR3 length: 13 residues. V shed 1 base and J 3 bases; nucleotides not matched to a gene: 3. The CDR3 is CAWSGDRDYEQYF. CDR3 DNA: TGTGCCTGGAGTGGGGACAGAGACTACGAGCAGTACTTC.

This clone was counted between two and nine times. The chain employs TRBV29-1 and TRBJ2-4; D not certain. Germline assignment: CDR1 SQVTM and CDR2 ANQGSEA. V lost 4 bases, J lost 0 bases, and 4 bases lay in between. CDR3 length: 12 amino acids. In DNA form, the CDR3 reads TGCAGCGTTGTAGGAGCCAAAAACATTCAGTACTTC. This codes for CSVVGAKNIQYF.

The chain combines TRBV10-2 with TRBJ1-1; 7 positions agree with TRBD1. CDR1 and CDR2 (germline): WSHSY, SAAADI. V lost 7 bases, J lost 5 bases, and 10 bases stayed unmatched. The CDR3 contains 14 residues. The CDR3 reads CASNNRGFGTEAFF. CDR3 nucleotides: TGCGCCAGCAACAACAGGGGATTCGGGACTGAAGCTTTCTTT.

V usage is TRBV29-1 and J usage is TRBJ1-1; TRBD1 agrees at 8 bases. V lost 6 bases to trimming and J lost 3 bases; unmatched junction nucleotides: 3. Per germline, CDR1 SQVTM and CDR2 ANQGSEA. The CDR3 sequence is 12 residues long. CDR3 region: CSVDREDTEAFF. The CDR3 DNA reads TGCAGCGTGGACAGGGAGGACACTGAAGCTTTCTTT.

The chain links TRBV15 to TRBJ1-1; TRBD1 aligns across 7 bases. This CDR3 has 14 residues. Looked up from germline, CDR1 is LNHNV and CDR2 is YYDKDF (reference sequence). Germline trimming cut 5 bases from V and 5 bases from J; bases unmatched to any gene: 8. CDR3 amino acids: CATSVTGAVTEAFF. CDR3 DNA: TGTGCCACCAGCGTCACAGGGGCCGTAACTGAAGCTTTCTTT.

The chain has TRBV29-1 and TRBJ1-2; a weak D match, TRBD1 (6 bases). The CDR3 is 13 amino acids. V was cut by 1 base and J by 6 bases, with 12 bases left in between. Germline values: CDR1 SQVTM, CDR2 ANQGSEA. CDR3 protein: CSVEVQGIHGYTF. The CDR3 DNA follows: TGCAGCGTTGAAGTGCAGGGGATACATGGCTACACCTTC.

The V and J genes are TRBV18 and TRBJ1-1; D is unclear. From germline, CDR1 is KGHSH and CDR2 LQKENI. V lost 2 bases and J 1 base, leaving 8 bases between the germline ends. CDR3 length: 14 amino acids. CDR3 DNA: TGTGCCAGCTCACCAAAACATGGGAACACTGAAGCTTTCTTT. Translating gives CASSPKHGNTEAFF.

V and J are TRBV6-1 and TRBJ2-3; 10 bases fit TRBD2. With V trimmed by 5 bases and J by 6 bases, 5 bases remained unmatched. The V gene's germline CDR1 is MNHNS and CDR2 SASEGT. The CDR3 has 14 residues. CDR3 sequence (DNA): TGTGCCAGCAGTACTAGCGGGGCAGGGGATACGCAGTATTTT. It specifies CASSTSGAGDTQYF.

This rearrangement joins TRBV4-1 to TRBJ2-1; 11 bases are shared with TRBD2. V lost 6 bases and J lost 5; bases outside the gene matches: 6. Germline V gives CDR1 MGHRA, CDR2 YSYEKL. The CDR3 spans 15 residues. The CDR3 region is CASSQRLAGNNEQFF. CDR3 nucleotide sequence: TGCGCCAGCAGTCAGAGACTAGCGGGGAACAATGAGCAGTTCTTC.

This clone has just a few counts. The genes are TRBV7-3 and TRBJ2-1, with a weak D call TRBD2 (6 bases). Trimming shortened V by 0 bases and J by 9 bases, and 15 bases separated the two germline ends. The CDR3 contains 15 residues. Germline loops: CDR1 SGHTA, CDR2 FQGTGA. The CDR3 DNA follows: TGTGCCAGCAGCTTAACGGCGTTAGCCGGGGGTGAGCAGTTCTTC. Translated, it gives CASSLTALAGGEQFF.

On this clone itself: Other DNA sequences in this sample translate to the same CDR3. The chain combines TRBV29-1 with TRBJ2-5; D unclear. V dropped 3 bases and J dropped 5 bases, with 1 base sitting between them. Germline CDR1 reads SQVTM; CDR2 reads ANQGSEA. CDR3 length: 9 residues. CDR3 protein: CSVEETQYF. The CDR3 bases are TGCAGCGTTGAGGAGACCCAGTACTTC.

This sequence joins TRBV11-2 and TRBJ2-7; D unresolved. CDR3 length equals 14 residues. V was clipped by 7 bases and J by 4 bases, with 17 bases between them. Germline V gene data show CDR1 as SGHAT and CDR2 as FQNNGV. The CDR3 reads CASTGPNFVYEQYF. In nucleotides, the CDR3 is TGTGCCAGCACAGGACCCAACTTTGTGTACGAGCAGTACTTC. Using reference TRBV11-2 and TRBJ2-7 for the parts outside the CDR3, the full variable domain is EAGVAQSPRYKIIEKRQSVAFWCNPISGHATLYWYQQILGQGPKLLIQFQNNGVVDDSQLPKDRFSAERLKGVDSTLKIQPAKLEDSAVYLCASTGPNFVYEQYFGPGTRLTVT.

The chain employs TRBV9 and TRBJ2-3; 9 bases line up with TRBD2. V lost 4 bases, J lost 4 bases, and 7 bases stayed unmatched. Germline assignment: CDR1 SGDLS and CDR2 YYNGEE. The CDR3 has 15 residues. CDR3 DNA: TGTGCCAGCAGCTCCAGCGGCGGGGGGGCAGATACGCAGTATTTT. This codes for CASSSSGGGADTQYF.

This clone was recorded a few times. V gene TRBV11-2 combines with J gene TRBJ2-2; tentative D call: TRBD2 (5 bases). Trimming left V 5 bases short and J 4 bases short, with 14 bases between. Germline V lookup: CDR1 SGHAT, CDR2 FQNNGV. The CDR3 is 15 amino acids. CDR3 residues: CASSPRLPPTGELFF. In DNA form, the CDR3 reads TGTGCCAGCAGCCCTAGACTACCGCCCACCGGGGAGCTGTTTTTT. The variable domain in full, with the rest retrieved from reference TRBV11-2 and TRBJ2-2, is EAGVAQSPRYKIIEKRQSVAFWCNPISGHATLYWYQQILGQGPKLLIQFQNNGVVDDSQLPKDRFSAERLKGVDSTLKIQPAKLEDSAVYLCASSPRLPPTGELFFGEGSRLTVL.

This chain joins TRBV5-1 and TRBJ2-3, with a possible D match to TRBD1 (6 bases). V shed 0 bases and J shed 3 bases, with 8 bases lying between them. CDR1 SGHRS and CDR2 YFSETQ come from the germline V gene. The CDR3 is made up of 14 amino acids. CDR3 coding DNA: TGCGCCAGCAGCTTGGACAGGGTGACAGATACGCAGTATTTT. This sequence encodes CASSLDRVTDTQYF.

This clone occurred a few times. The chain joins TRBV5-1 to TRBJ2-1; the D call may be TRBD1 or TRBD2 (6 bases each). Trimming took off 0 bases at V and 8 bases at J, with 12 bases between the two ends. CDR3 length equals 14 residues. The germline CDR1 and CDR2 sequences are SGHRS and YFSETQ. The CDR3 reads CASSLDRASDEQFF. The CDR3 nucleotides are TGCGCCAGCAGCTTGGACAGGGCTAGCGATGAGCAGTTCTTC.

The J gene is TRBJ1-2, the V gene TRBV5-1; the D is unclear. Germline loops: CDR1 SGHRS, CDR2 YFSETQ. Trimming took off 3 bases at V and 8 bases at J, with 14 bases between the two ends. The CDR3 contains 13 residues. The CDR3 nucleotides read TGCGCCAGCAGCTCCGAGGGCCCGAGGGGCTACACCTTC. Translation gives CASSSEGPRGYTF.

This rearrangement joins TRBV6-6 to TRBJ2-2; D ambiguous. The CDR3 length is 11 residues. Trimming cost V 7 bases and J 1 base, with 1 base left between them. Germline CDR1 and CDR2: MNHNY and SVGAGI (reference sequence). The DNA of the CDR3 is TGTGCCAGCATGAACACCGGGGAGCTGTTTTTT. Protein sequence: CASMNTGELFF.

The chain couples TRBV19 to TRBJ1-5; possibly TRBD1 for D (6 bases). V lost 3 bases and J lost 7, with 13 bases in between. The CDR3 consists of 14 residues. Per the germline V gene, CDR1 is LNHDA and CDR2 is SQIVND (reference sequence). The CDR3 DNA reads TGTGCCAGTAGTATGAAGGACAGCGGCCAGCCCCAGCATTTT. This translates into CASSMKDSGQPQHF.

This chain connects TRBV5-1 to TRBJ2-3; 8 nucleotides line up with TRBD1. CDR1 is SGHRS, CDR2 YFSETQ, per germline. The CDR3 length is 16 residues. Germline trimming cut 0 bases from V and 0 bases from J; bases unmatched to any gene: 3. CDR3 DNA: TGCGCCAGCAGCTTGGATACAGGGGGTAGCACAGATACGCAGTATTTT. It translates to CASSLDTGGSTDTQYF.

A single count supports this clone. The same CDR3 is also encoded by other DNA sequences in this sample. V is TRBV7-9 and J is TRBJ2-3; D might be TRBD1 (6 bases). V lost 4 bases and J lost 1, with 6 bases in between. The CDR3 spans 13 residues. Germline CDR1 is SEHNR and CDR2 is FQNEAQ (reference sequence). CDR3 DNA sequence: TGTGCCAGCAGCTCAGGGGGCACAGATACGCAGTATTTT. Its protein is CASSSGGTDTQYF.

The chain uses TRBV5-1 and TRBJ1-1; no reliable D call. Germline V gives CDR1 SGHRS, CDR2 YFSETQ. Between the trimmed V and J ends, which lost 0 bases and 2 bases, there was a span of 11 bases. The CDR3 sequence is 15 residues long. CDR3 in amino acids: CASSLGAGINTEAFF. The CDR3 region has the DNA TGCGCCAGCAGCTTGGGCGCCGGGATAAACACTGAAGCTTTCTTT.

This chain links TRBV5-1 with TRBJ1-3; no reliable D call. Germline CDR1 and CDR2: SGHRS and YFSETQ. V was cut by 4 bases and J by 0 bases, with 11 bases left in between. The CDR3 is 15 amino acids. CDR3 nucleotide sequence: TGCGCCAGCAGCGCTGGCATCAGCTCTGGAAACACCATATATTTT. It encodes CASSAGISSGNTIYF.

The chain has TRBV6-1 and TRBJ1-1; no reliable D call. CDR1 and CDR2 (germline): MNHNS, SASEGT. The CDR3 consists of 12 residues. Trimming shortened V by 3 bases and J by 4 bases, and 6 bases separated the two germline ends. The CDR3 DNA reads TGTGCCAGCAGTGATCGGTTCACTGAAGCTTTCTTT. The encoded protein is CASSDRFTEAFF.

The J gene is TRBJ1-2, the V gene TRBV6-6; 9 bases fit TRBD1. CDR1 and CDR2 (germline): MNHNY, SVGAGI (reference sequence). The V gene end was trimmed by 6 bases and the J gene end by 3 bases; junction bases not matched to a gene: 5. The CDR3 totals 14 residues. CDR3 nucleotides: TGTGCCAGCAGGGGACAGGGTTTAGACTATGGCTACACCTTC. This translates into CASRGQGLDYGYTF.

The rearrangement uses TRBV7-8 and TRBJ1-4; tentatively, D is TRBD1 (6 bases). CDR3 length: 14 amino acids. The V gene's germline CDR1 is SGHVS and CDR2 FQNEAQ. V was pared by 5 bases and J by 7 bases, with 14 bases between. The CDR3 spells CASSPWGAREKLFF. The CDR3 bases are TGTGCCAGCAGCCCGTGGGGGGCGCGTGAAAAACTGTTTTTT.

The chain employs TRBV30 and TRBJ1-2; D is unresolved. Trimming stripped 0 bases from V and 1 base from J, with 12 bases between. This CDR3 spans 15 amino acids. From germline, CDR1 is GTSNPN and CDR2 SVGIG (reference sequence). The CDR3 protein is CAWSVVRVGNYGYTF. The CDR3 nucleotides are TGTGCCTGGAGTGTAGTACGAGTGGGTAACTATGGCTACACCTTC.

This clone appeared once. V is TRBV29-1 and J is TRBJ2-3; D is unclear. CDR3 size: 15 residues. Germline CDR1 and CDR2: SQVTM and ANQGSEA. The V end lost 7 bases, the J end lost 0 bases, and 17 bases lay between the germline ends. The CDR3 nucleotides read TGCAGCGGTCGTTCATTGGCAGTTAGCACAGATACGCAGTATTTT. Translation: CSGRSLAVSTDTQYF.